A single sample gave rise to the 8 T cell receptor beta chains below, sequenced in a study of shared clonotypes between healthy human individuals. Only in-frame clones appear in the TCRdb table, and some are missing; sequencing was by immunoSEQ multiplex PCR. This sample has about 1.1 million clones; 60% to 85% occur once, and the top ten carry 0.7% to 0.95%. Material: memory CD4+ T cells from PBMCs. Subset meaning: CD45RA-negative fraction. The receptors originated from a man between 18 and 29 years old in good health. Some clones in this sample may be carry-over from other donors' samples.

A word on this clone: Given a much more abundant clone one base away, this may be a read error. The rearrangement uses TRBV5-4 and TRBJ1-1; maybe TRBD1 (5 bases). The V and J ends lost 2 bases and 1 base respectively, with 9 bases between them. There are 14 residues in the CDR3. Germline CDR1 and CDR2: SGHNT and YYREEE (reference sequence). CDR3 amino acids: CASSLMGENTEAFF. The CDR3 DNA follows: TGTGCCAGCAGCTTAATGGGGGAGAACACTGAAGCTTTCTTT.

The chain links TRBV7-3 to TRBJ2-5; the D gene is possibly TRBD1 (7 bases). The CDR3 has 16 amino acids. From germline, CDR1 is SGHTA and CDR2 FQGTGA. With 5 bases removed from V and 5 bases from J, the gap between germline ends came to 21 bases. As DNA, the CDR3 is TGTGCCAGCAGCCGCGCGGCAGGGGGGACATTTGAGACCCAGTACTTC. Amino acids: CASSRAAGGTFETQYF.

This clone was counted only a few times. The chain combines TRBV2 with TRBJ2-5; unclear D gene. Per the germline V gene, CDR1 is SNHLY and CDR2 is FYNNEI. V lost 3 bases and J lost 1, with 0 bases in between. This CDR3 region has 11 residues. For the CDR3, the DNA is TGTGCCAGCAGTGACCAAGAGACCCAGTACTTC. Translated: CASSDQETQYF. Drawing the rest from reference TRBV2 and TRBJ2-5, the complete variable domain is EPEVTQTPSHQVTQMGQEVILRCVPISNHLYFYWYRQILGQKVEFLVSFYNNEISEKSEIFDDQFSVERPDGSNFTLKIRSTKLEDSAMYFCASSDQETQYFGPGTRLLVL.

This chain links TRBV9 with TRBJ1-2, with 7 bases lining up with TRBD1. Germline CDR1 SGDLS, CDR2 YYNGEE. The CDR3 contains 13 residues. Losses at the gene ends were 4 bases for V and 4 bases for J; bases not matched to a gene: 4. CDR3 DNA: TGTGCCAGCAGCTCGGGACAGAGCTATGGCTACACCTTC. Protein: CASSSGQSYGYTF.

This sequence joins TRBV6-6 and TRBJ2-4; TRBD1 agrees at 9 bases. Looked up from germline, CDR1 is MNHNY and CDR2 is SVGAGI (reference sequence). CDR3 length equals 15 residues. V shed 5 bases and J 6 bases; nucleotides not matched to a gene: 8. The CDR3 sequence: CASSTPDRGVNIQYF. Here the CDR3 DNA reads TGTGCCAGCAGTACCCCGGACAGGGGCGTAAACATTCAGTACTTC.

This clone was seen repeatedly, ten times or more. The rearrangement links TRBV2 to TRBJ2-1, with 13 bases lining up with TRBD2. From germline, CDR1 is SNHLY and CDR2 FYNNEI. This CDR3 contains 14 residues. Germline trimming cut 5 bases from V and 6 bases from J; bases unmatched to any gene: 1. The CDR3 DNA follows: TGTGCCAGCAGTACTAGCGGGAGGGGCAATGAGCAGTTCTTC. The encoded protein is CASSTSGRGNEQFF.

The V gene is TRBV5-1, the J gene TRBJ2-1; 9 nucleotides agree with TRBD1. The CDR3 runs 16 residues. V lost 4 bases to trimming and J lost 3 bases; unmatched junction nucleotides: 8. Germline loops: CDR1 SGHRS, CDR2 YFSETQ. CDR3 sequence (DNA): TGCGCCAGCAGCCTGGAGGGACAGGGCTACTACAATGAGCAGTTCTTC. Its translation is CASSLEGQGYYNEQFF.

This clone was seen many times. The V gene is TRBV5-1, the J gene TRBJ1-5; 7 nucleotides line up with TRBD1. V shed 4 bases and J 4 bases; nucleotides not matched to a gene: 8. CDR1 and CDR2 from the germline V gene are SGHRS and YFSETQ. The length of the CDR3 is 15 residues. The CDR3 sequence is CASSDGQARNQPQHF. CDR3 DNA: TGCGCCAGCAGCGACGGACAGGCCCGAAATCAGCCCCAGCATTTT. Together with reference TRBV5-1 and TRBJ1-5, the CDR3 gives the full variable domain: KAGVTQTPRYLIKTRGQQVTLSCSPISGHRSVSWYQQTPGQGLQFLFEYFSETQRNKGNFPGRFSGRQFSNSRSEMNVSTLELGDSALYLCASSDGQARNQPQHFGDGTRLSIL.